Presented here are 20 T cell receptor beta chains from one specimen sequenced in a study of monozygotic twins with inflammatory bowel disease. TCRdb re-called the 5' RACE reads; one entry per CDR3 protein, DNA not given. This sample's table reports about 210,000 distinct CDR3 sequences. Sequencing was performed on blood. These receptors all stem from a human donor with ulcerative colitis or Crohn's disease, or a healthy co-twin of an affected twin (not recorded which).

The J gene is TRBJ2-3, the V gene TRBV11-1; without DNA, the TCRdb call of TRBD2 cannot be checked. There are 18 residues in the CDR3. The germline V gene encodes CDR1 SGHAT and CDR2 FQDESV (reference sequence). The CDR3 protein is CASSARLAGGLGVDTQYF.

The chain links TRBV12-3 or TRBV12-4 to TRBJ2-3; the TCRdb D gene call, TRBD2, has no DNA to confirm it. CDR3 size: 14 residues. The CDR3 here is CASTLGPSTDTQYF.

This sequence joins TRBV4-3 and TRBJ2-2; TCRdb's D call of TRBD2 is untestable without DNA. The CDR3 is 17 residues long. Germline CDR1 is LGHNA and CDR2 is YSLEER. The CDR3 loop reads CASSTKTSGRITGELFF.

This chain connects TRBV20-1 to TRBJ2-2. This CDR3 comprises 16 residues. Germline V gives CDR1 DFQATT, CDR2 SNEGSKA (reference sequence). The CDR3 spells CSARDRHHANTGELFF.

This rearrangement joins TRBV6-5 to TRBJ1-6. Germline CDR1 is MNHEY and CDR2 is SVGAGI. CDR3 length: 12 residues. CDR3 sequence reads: CASAEPNSPLHF.

The CDR3 sequence: CASSLGQVRGNIQYF. J is TRBJ2-4 and V is TRBV7-2; TCRdb designates TRBD1, a call that cannot be tested without DNA. CDR3 length: 15 residues. Germline CDR1 and CDR2: SGHTA and FQGNSA.

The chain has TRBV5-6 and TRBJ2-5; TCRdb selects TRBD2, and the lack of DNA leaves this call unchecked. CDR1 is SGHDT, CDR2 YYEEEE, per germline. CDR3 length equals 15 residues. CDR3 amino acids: CASSLGGMYQETQYF.

The CDR3 spells CASSSYQTDTQYF. The V call is TRBV7-8, the J call TRBJ2-3. In germline, CDR1 is SGHVS, CDR2 FQNEAQ. There are 13 residues in the CDR3.

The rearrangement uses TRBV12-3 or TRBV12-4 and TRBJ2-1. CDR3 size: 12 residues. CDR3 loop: CASSLSYNEQFF.

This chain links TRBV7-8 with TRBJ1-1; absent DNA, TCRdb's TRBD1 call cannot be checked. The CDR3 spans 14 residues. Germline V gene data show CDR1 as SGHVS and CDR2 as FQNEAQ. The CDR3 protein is CASSFTAPNTEAFF.

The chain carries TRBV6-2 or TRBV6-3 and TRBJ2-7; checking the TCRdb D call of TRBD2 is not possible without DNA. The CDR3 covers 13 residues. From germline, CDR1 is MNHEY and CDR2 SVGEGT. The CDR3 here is CAGRLAGSYEQYF.

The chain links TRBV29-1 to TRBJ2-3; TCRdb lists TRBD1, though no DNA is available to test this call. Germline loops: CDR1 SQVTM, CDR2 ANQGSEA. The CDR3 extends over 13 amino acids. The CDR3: CSVEYGGTDTQYF.

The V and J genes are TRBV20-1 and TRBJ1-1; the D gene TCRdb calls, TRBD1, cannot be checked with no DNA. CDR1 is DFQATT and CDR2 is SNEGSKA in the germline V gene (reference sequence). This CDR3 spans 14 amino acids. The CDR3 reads CSASQGARNTEAFF.

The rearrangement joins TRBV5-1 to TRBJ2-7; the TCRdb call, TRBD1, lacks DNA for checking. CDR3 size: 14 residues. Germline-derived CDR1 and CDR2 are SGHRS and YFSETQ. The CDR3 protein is CASSTGTLTYEQYF.

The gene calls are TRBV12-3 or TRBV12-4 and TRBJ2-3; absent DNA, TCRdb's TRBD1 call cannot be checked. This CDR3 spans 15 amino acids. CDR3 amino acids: CASSLAGDGTDTQYF.

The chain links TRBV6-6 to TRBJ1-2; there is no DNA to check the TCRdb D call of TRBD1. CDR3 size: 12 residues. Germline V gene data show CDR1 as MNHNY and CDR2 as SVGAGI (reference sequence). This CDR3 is CASSTGQYGYTF.

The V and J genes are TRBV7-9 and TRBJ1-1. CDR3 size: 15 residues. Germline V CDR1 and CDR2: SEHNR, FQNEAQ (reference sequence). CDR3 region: CASSRESGLWTEAFF.

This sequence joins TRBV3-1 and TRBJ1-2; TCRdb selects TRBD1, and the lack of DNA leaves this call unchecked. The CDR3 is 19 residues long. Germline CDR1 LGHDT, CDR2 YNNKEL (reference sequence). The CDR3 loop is CASSQVGMRGSPIYSGYTF. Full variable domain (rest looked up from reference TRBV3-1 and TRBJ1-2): DTAVSQTPKYLVTQMGNDKSIKCEQNLGHDTMYWYKQDSKKFLKIMFSYNNKELIINETVPNRFSPKSPDKAHLNLHINSLELGDSAVYFCASSQVGMRGSPIYSGYTFGSGTRLTVV.

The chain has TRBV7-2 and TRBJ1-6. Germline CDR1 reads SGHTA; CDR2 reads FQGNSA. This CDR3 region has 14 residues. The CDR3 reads CASSLTRYNSPLHF.

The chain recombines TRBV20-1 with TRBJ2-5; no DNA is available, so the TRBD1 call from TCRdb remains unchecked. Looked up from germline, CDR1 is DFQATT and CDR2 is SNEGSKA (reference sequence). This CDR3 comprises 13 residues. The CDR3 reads CSASQGGGETQYF.